Listed below are T cell receptor beta chains from one sample, sequenced in a study of T and B cells in COVID-19 patients. TCRdb reprocessed the multiplex PCR reads via MiXCR and lists one record per CDR3 protein. The repertoire holds 2,500 to 4,000 distinct CDR3 sequences, with 22% as singletons. The sequenced material came from blood. These receptors came from a human donor with active COVID-19. Both conserved end residues are part of each CDR3. A D gene is named only where the DNA matches it firmly. Not every row has a clone size; where given, it reads once, few, many or a size class.

TRBJ2-3,hyperexpanded,TRBV6-1,.,CASVPRGLTDTQYF,TGTGCCAGCGTCCCGCGCGGCCTCACAGATACGCAGTATTTT
TRBJ1-3,medium-sized,TRBV6-5,.,CASSLQGALSGNTIYF,TGTGCCAGCAGTCTACAGGGAGCCCTCTCTGGAAACACCATATATTTT
TRBJ2-3,few,TRBV27,.,CASSQGGTFSTDTQYF,TGTGCCAGCAGCCAAGGGGGGACGTTCAGCACAGATACGCAGTATTTT
TRBJ1-1,medium-sized,TRBV30,.,CAWIRNLRNTEAFF,TGTGCCTGGATTCGGAACCTTCGGAACACTGAAGCTTTCTTT
TRBJ2-7,few,TRBV6-2/TRBV6-3,TRBD2,CASTAGGLIHEQYF,TGTGCCAGCACCGCGGGAGGGCTAATCCACGAGCAGTACTTC
TRBJ2-7,few,TRBV11-2,TRBD2,CASSELAGGPYEQYF,TGTGCCAGCAGCGAACTAGCGGGAGGGCCCTACGAGCAGTACTTC
TRBJ2-3,medium-sized,TRBV6-5,TRBD1,CASSYSRDRGLADTQYF,TGTGCCAGCAGTTATTCCCGGGACAGGGGGCTCGCAGATACGCAGTATTTT
TRBJ2-7,few,TRBV6-4,TRBD2,CASSDSRAGDFEQYF,TGTGCCAGCAGTGACTCGAGAGCGGGAGATTTCGAGCAGTACTTC
TRBJ2-7,medium-sized,TRBV11-1,.,CASSLVGLGTEQYF,TGTGCCAGCAGCTTAGTGGGGCTGGGGACCGAGCAGTACTTC
TRBJ1-1,.,TRBV7-9,TRBD1,CASSPGDSEAFF,TGTGCCAGCAGCCCAGGGGACAGTGAAGCTTTCTTT
TRBJ1-6,few,TRBV6-2/TRBV6-3,.,CASSYYRNSPLHF,TGTGCCAGCAGTTACTATCGTAATTCACCCCTCCACTTT
TRBJ1-3,few,TRBV12-3/TRBV12-4,.,CASSFVPAGNTIYF,TGTGCCAGCAGTTTCGTTCCAGCGGGAAACACCATATATTTT
TRBJ2-1,medium-sized,TRBV6-6,TRBD2,CASSVTSGRGDEQFF,TGTGCCAGCAGCGTTACTAGCGGGAGGGGGGATGAGCAGTTCTTC
TRBJ1-2,few,TRBV6-2/TRBV6-3,.,CASKDPRGTPGYTF,TGTGCCAGCAAAGACCCCCGGGGGACCCCTGGCTACACCTTC
TRBJ2-1,medium-sized,TRBV6-2/TRBV6-3,TRBD2,CASRTSGRSGEQFF,TGTGCCAGTAGGACTAGCGGGAGATCCGGTGAGCAGTTCTTC
TRBJ1-1,.,TRBV7-9,.,CASSLKTEAFF,TGTGCCAGCAGCCTTAAGACTGAAGCTTTCTTT
TRBJ2-7,.,TRBV6-2/TRBV6-3,TRBD2,CASSLRLAGAEYF,TGTGCCAGCAGTTTGAGACTAGCGGGAGCAGAGTACTTC
TRBJ2-3,medium-sized,TRBV30,.,CAWSVQRSDTQYF,TGTGCCTGGAGTGTACAAAGGTCAGATACGCAGTATTTT
TRBJ2-7,once,TRBV11-1,.,CASSPLPTQYF,TGTGCCAGCAGCCCCCTGCCAACTCAGTACTTC
TRBJ2-3,few,TRBV9,.,CASSVGYTDTQYF,TGTGCCAGCAGCGTGGGGTACACAGATACGCAGTATTTT
TRBJ2-4,.,TRBV7-9,.,CASSPPLRLAKNIQYF,TGTGCCAGCAGCCCCCCACTAAGACTAGCCAAAAACATTCAGTACTTC
TRBJ2-1,.,TRBV20-1,.,CGATATKDYNEQFF,TGCGGTGCTACAGCGACCAAGGACTACAATGAGCAGTTCTTC
TRBJ1-6,.,TRBV14,.,CASSQEARNSPLHF,TGTGCCAGCAGCCAAGAAGCACGCAATTCACCCCTCCACTTT
TRBJ2-7,.,TRBV7-9,TRBD2,CASSLALQGGEQYF,TGTGCCAGCAGCTTAGCGCTCCAGGGAGGGGAGCAGTACTTC
TRBJ2-7,.,TRBV20-1,TRBD2,CSARGGPGQGTLRTSGSPYEQYF,TGCAGTGCCCGGGGGGGACCGGGACAGGGGACTTTAAGGACTAGCGGGAGCCCCTACGAGCAGTACTTC
TRBJ2-3,few,TRBV5-1,TRBD1,CASIQGANTDTQYF,TGCGCCAGCATACAGGGGGCGAACACAGATACGCAGTATTTT
TRBJ1-2,medium-sized,TRBV18,.,CASSPPLIANYGYTF,TGTGCCAGCTCACCACCTCTAATAGCTAACTATGGCTACACCTTC
TRBJ1-2,medium-sized,TRBV5-4,TRBD1,CASSTGDHGYTF,TGTGCCAGCAGCACAGGGGACCATGGCTACACCTTC
TRBJ2-2,medium-sized,TRBV10-3,.,CASSPLSAAYTGELFF,TGTGCCTCTTCGCCCCTGAGTGCAGCGTATACCGGGGAGCTGTTTTTT
TRBJ2-5,medium-sized,TRBV6-2/TRBV6-3,TRBD1,CASIEDRGWTKTQYF,TGTGCCAGCATCGAGGACAGGGGTTGGACGAAGACCCAGTACTTC
TRBJ1-1,.,TRBV11-2,.,CASSPRFSAEAFF,TGTGCCAGCAGCCCACGTTTTTCTGCGGAGGCTTTCTTT
TRBJ2-5,medium-sized,TRBV30,.,CAWSVTAETQYF,TGTGCCTGGAGTGTAACAGCAGAGACCCAGTACTTC
TRBJ1-1,few,TRBV27,.,CASSLNPQGGTEAFF,TGTGCCAGCAGTTTGAATCCACAGGGTGGCACTGAAGCTTTCTTT
TRBJ2-5,medium-sized,TRBV7-6,.,CASSLAAGLETQYF,TGTGCCAGCAGCTTAGCGGCAGGGCTAGAGACCCAGTACTTC
TRBJ2-5,few,TRBV20-1,.,CSGWNQETQYF,TGCAGTGGGTGGAACCAAGAGACCCAGTACTTC
TRBJ1-1,.,TRBV6-5,.,CASKGGRVGTEAFF,TGTGCCAGCAAGGGTGGCAGGGTGGGCACTGAAGCTTTCTTT
TRBJ1-3,.,TRBV25-1,.,CATLGVSSGNTIYF,TGTGCCACCTTAGGCGTTAGTTCTGGAAACACCATATATTTT
TRBJ2-1,medium-sized,TRBV18,TRBD1,CASSPYGQGRNEQFF,TGTGCCAGCTCACCATATGGACAGGGACGAAATGAGCAGTTCTTC
TRBJ2-7,.,TRBV24-1,TRBD1,CATASRTGDYEQYF,TGTGCCACCGCCTCCAGGACAGGGGACTACGAGCAGTACTTC
TRBJ1-2,medium-sized,TRBV30,.,CAWRRSFDGYTF,TGTGCCTGGAGACGCTCCTTCGACGGCTACACCTTC
TRBJ1-2,few,TRBV12-3/TRBV12-4,.,CASSRQNYGYTF,TGTGCCAGCAGCCGACAGAACTATGGCTACACCTTC
TRBJ2-6,few,TRBV28,.,CASREVGTGANVLTF,TGTGCCAGCCGCGAAGTGGGGACTGGGGCCAACGTCCTGACTTTC
TRBJ2-3,.,TRBV20-1,TRBD2,CSASSWLADTDTQYF,TGCAGTGCTAGCTCTTGGCTAGCGGACACAGATACGCAGTATTTT
TRBJ1-2,medium-sized,TRBV6-1,.,CASSETGTRGYTF,TGTGCCAGCAGTGAAACAGGGACTAGGGGCTACACCTTC
TRBJ1-4,.,TRBV4-2,.,CASSQINEKLFF,TGTGCCAGCAGCCAAATCAATGAAAAACTGTTTTTT
TRBJ2-5,.,TRBV20-1,.,CSPLEGVKETQYF,TGCAGTCCTCTTGAGGGGGTAAAAGAGACCCAGTACTTC
TRBJ2-7,.,TRBV6-1,.,CASSYGQGKSHEQYF,TGTGCCAGCAGTTATGGCCAGGGGAAGTCTCACGAGCAGTACTTC
TRBJ2-1,medium-sized,TRBV12-3/TRBV12-4,.,CASSISGLFNEQFF,TGTGCCAGCAGTATAAGCGGGTTATTCAATGAGCAGTTCTTC
TRBJ1-4,few,TRBV7-2,.,CASSLGNTGNEKLFF,TGTGCCAGCAGCTTAGGAAACACGGGCAATGAAAAACTGTTTTTT
TRBJ1-1,medium-sized,TRBV6-2/TRBV6-3,TRBD1,CATTSGQANTEAFF,TGTGCCACTACGAGCGGACAGGCGAACACTGAAGCTTTCTTT
TRBJ1-5,medium-sized,TRBV6-5,.,CASSTTPYSNQPQHF,TGTGCCAGCAGCACGACACCATATAGCAATCAGCCCCAGCATTTT
TRBJ2-7,.,TRBV28,.,CASEGYGGGLWTYEQYF,TGTGCCAGCGAGGGGTATGGTGGTGGGTTATGGACCTACGAGCAGTACTTC